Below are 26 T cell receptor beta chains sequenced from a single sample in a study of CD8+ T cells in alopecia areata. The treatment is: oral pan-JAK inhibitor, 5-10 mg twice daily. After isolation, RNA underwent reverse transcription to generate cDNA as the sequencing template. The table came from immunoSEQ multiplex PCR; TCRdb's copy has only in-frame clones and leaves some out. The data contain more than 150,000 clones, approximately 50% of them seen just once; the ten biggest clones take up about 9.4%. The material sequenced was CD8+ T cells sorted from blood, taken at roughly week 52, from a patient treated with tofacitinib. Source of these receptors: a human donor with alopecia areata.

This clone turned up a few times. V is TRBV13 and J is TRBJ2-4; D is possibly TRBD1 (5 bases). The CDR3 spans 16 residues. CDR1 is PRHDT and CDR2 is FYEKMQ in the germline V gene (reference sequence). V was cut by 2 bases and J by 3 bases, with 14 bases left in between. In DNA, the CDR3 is TGTGCCAGCAGCTTAAGGGGTAGGGGTGTCAAAAACATTCAGTACTTC. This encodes CASSLRGRGVKNIQYF. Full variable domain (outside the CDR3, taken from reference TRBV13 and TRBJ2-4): AAGVIQSPRHLIKEKRETATLKCYPIPRHDTVYWYQQGPGQDPQFLISFYEKMQSDKGSIPDRFSAQQFSDYHSELNMSSLELGDSALYFCASSLRGRGVKNIQYFGAGTRLSVL.

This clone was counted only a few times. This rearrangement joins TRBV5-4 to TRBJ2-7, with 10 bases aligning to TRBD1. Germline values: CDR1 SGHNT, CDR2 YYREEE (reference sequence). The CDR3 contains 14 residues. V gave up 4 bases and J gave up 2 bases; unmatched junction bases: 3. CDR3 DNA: TGTGCCAGCAGCACCGGGACAGGGGCCTACGAGCAGTACTTC. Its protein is CASSTGTGAYEQYF.

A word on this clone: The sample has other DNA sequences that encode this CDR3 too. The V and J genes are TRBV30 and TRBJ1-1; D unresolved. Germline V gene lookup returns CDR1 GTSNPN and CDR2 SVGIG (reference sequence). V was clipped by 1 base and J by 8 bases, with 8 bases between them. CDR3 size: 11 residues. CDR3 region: CAWSGGIEAFF. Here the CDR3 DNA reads TGTGCCTGGAGTGGAGGCATAGAAGCTTTCTTT.

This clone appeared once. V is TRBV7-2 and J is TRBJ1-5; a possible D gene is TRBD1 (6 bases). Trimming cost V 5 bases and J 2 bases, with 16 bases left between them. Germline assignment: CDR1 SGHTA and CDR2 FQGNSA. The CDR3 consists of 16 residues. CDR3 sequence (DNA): TGTGCCAGCAGCCCAGCGGGCAGGGGTGGCAATCAGCCCCAGCATTTT. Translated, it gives CASSPAGRGGNQPQHF.

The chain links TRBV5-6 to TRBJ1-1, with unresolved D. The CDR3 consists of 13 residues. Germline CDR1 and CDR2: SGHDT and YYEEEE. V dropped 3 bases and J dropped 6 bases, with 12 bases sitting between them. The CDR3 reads CASSSDIGAEAFF. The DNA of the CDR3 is TGTGCCAGCAGCTCTGACATCGGCGCTGAAGCTTTCTTT.

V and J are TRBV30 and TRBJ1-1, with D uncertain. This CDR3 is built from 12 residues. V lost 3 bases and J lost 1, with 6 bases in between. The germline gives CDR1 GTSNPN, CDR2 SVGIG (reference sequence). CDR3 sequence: CAWRTRNTEAFF. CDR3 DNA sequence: TGTGCCTGGAGAACGAGGAACACTGAAGCTTTCTTT.

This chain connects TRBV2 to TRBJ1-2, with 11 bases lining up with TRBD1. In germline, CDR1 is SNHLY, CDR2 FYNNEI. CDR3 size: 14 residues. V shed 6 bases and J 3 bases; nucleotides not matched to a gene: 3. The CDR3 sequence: CASRGQGVDYGYTF. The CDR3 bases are TGTGCCAGCAGGGGACAGGGGGTGGACTATGGCTACACCTTC.

CDR3 bases: TGTGCCAGCAGTATCGACAGGGTCATGAACACTGAAGCTTTCTTT. Protein product: CASSIDRVMNTEAFF. The rearrangement links TRBV6-5 to TRBJ1-1, with 7 bases identical to TRBD1. CDR3 size: 15 residues. CDR1 MNHEY and CDR2 SVGAGI come from the germline V gene. The J segment lost 0 bases and the V segment lost 5 bases, leaving 6 bases of the junction unmatched.

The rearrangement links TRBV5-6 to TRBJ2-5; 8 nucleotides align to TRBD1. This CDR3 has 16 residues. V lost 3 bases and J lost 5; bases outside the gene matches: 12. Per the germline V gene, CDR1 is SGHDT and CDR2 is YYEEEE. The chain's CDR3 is CASSSGTGVIGETQYF. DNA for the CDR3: TGTGCCAGCAGCTCAGGGACAGGAGTTATCGGCGAGACCCAGTACTTC.

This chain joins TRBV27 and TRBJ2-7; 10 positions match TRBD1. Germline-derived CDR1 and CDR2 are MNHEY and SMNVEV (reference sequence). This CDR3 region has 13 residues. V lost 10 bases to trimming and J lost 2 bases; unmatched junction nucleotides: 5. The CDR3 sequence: CAIGTGVPYEQYF. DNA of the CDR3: TGTGCCATCGGGACAGGGGTGCCCTACGAGCAGTACTTC.

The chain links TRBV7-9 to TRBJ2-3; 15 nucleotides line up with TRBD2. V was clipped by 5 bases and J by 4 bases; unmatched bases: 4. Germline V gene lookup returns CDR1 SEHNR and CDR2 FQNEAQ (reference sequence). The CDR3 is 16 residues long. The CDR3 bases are TGTGCCAGCAGCGCCAGGACTAGCGGGGGGGCAGATACGCAGTATTTT. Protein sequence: CASSARTSGGADTQYF.

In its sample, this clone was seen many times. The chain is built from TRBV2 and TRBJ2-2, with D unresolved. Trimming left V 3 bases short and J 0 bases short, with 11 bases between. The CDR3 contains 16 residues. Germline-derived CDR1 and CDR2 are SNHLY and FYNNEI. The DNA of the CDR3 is TGTGCCAGCAGTGATGGTGTGTCTCCGAACACCGGGGAGCTGTTTTTT. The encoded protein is CASSDGVSPNTGELFF.

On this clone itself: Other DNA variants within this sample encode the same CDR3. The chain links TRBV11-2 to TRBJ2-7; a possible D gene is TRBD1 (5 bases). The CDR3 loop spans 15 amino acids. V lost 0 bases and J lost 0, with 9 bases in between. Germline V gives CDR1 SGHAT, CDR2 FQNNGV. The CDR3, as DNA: TGTGCCAGCAGCTTAGACAGGGTCCCCTCCTACGAGCAGTACTTC. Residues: CASSLDRVPSYEQYF.

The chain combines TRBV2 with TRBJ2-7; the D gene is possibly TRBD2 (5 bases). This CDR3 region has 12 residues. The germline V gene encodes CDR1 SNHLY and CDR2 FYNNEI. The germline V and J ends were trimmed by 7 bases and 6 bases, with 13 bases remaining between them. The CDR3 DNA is TGTGCCAGCATGGGAAGCGGCGGCGAGCAGTACTTC. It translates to CASMGSGGEQYF.

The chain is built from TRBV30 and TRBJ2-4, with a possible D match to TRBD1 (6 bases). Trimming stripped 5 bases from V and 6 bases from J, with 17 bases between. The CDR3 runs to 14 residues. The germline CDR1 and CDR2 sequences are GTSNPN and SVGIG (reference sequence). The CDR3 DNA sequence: TGTGCCTGGGAGGGGGACGATTTCGCAAACATTCAGTACTTC. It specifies CAWEGDDFANIQYF.

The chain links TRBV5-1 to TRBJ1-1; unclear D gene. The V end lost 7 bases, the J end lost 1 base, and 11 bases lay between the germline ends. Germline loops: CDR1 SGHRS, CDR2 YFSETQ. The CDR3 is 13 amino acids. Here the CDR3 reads CASRPKPNTEAFF. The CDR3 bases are TGCGCCAGCCGCCCAAAACCGAACACTGAAGCTTTCTTT.

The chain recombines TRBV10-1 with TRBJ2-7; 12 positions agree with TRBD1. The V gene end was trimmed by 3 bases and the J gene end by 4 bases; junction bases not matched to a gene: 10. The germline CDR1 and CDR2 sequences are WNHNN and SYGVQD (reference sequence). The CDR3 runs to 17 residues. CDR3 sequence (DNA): TGCGCCAGCAGTGACCGCCGCCGGGACAGGGGGCCGTACGAGCAGTACTTC. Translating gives CASSDRRRDRGPYEQYF.

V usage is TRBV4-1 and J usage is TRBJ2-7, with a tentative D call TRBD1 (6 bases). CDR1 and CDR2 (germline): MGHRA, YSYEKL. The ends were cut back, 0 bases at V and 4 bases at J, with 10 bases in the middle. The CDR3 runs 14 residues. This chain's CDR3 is CASSQDPGAYEQYF. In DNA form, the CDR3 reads TGCGCCAGCAGCCAAGATCCAGGGGCGTACGAGCAGTACTTC.

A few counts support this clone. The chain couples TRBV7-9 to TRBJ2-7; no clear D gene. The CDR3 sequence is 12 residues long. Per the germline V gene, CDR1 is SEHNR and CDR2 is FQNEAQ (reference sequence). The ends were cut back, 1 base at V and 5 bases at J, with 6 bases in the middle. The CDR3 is CASSLVSHEQYF. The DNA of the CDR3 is TGTGCCAGCAGCTTAGTATCACACGAGCAGTACTTC.

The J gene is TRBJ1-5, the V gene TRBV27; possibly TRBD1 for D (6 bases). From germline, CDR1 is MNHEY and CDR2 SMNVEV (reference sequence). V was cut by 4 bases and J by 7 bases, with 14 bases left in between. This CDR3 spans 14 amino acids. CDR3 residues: CASSSTGSEQPQHF. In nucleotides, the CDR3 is TGTGCCAGCAGTTCCACAGGGTCTGAACAGCCCCAGCATTTT.

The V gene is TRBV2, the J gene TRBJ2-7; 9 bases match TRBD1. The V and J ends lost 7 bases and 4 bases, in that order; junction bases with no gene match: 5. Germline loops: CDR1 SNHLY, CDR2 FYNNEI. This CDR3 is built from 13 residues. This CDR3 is CASTVDRGYEQYF. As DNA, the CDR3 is TGTGCCAGCACCGTGGACAGGGGTTACGAGCAGTACTTC.

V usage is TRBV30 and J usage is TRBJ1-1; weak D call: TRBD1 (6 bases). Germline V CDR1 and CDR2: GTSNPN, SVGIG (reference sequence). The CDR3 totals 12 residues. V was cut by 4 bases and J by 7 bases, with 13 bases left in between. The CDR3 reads CAWTSGDREAFF. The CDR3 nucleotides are TGTGCCTGGACATCAGGGGATCGTGAAGCTTTCTTT.

This chain's CDR3 is CASRPTGVNTEAFF. The CDR3 DNA sequence: TGTGCCAGCAGACCAACAGGGGTGAACACTGAAGCTTTCTTT. This chain links TRBV6-6 with TRBJ1-1; TRBD1 agrees at 7 bases. The CDR3 extends over 14 amino acids. J gave up 0 bases and V 6 bases, and 4 bases lay outside the gene matches. Germline CDR1 is MNHNY and CDR2 is SVGAGI (reference sequence).

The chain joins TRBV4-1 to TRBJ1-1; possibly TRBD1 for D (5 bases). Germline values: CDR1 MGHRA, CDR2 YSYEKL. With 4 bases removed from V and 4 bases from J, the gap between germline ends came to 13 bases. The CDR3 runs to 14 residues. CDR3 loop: CASSLQEGSTEAFF. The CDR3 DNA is TGCGCCAGCAGCCTACAGGAGGGGAGCACTGAAGCTTTCTTT.

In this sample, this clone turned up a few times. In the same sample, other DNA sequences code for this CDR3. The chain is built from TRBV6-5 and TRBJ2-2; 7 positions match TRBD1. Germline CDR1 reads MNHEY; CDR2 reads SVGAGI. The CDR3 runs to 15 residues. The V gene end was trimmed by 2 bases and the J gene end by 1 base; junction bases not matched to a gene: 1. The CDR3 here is CASSYTGENTGELFF. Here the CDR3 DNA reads TGTGCCAGCAGTTACACAGGGGAGAACACCGGGGAGCTGTTTTTT.

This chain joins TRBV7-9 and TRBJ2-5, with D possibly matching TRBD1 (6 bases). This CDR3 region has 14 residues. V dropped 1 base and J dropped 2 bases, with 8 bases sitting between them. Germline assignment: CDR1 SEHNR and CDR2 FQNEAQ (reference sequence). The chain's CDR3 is CASSLERGQETQYF. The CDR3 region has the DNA TGTGCCAGCAGCTTAGAGAGGGGGCAAGAGACCCAGTACTTC.